This TCR beta chain is from a study of spatial heterogeneity in lung cancer. Study overall: Within raw reads, each unique TCR and UMI combination appeared on average more than ten times.

The time point was: sample taken at primary tumor resection. The donors were some 70 patients with non-small cell lung cancer that was early-stage and untreated. TCRdb ran MiXCR on the 5' RACE reads and lists one entry per CDR3 protein. In the table there are tens of thousands of distinct CDR3 sequences, more than 10% of which are singletons. This specimen consisted of PBMCs, obtained at surgery. The receptor comes from a male donor with early-stage non-small cell lung cancer.

Here the CDR3 DNA reads TGCGCCAGCAGCTTCGAACCTAGCGGGAGCACAGATACGCAGTATTTT. Translating it yields CASSFEPSGSTDTQYF. The rearrangement links TRBV5-1 to TRBJ2-3; 8 nucleotides line up with TRBD2. Losses at the gene ends were 2 bases for V and 0 bases for J; bases not matched to a gene: 5. Germline loops: CDR1 SGHRS, CDR2 YFSETQ. The CDR3 runs to 16 residues.